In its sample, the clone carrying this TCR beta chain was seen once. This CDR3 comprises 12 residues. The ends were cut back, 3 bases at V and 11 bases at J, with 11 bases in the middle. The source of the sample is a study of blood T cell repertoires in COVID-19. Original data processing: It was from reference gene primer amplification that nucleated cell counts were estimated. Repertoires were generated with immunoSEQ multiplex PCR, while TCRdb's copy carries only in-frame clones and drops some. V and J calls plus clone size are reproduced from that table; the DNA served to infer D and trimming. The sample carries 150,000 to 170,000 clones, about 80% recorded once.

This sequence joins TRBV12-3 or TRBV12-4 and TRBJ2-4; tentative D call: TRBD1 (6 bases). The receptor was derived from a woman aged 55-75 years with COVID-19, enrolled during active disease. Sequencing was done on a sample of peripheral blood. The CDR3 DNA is TGTGCCAGCAGTTTTGGACAGAGGCTTCAGTACTTC. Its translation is CASSFGQRLQYF.